This T cell receptor beta chain was profiled in a study of shared clonotypes between healthy human individuals. Deep was the level at which the assay was run. Once extracted for a subset, genomic DNA was divided evenly among several immunoSEQ plates. Produced via immunoSEQ multiplex PCR; TCRdb's table is partial and in-frame only. Among a few million clones listed, roughly 95% were seen once. Naive CD8 cells lacked CD45RO and underwent positive selection for CCR7, leaving out terminally differentiated effector memory CD45RA+ cells. Those who donated were healthy HIV-negative adults, with no recent acute infections or vaccinations reported. CDR3 length: 15 amino acids. Between the trimmed V and J ends, which lost 1 base and 4 bases, there was a span of 13 bases. The germline gives CDR1 MNHEY, CDR2 SMNVEV (reference sequence).

Material: naive CD8+ T cells from PBMCs. The chain joins TRBV27 to TRBJ1-1; tentative D call: TRBD1 (5 bases). The TCR originated in a man younger than 30 in good health. Some clones in this sample may be carry-over from other donors' samples. The CDR3 coding sequence is TGTGCCAGCAGTTTATGGGTGGGGGTCGGCACTGAAGCTTTCTTT. Its protein product is CASSLWVGVGTEAFF.